This T cell receptor beta chain was profiled in a study of cytomegalovirus exposure and HLA in healthy donors. Study conclusions and caveats: Some TCR beta chains (roughly 150 of them) were listed as cytomegalovirus-associated. Among TCR sequences, most were rare, though some public TCRs appeared in many donors.

A remark on this clone: Antigen specificity is unknown.

Profiled with immunoSEQ multiplex PCR; TCRdb holds only in-frame clones, not every one. There are 70,000 or so clones in the sample; around 94% occur only once, and approximately 1.5% lies in the top ten. Sequencing was performed on PBMCs. This sequence was found in a man younger than 35 in good health and CMV-seropositive.

CDR3 protein: CASRSERMEQFF. In nucleotides, the CDR3 is TGTGCCAGCAGGTCCGAGCGGATGGAGCAGTTCTTC. The chain recombines TRBV2 with TRBJ2-1, with a weak D call TRBD2 (5 bases). Germline-derived CDR1 and CDR2 are SNHLY and FYNNEI. The length of the CDR3 is 12 residues. The V gene lost 6 bases and the J gene lost 10 bases, with 13 bases spanning the gap.